What follows are 32 T cell receptor beta chains derived from one specimen sequenced in a study of cytomegalovirus exposure and HLA in healthy donors. Researchers ran the PCR with 60 Vbeta and 13 Jbeta primers. TCRdb's copy holds only in-frame clones and misses some; the assay was immunoSEQ multiplex PCR. The sample records about 100,000 clones, more than 65% being singletons. Sequencing was done on a sample of PBMCs. These receptor sequences come from a woman between 18 and 29 years old in good health and CMV-seronegative.

This chain uses TRBV5-1 with TRBJ2-1; 11 bases align to TRBD2. The junction had 11 bases not matched to a gene; V was cut back by 4 bases and J by 8 bases. The germline gives CDR1 SGHRS, CDR2 YFSETQ. The CDR3 totals 16 residues. CDR3 sequence (DNA): TGCGCCAGCAGCGATTCCTTAGCGGGAGGGCCCTATGAGCAGTTCTTC. It codes for CASSDSLAGGPYEQFF.

The chain employs TRBV11-2 and TRBJ2-1; 7 positions agree with TRBD2. J was trimmed by 5 bases and V by 2 bases; bases with no gene match: 9. The CDR3 has 16 amino acids. Germline V gives CDR1 SGHAT, CDR2 FQNNGV. The CDR3 nucleotides are TGTGCCAGCAGCTTATCGGGGGGACCCCCCCACAATGAGCAGTTCTTC. Amino acid sequence: CASSLSGGPPHNEQFF.

The rearrangement joins TRBV28 to TRBJ2-3; 14 positions match TRBD2. Germline assignment: CDR1 MDHEN and CDR2 SYDVKM. This CDR3 is built from 18 residues. The V segment lost 5 bases and the J segment 3 bases; nucleotides outside the gene matches: 10. The CDR3 nucleotides read TGTGCCAGCAGTAAACGACTAGCGGGGGGGTGGAGAACAGATACGCAGTATTTT. This translates into CASSKRLAGGWRTDTQYF.

Worth noting for this clone: A read error may produce the germline difference seen at one junction end. V is TRBV7-9 and J is TRBJ2-1; 9 bases agree with TRBD2. Germline assignment: CDR1 SEHNR and CDR2 FQNEAQ (reference sequence). This CDR3 is 16 amino acids long. CDR3 sequence: CSSSRKRREGRNEQFF. The CDR3 DNA sequence: TGTTCCAGCAGCCGAAAACGGCGGGAGGGGAGGAATGAGCAGTTCTTC. The full variable domain, with the rest looked up from reference TRBV7-9 and TRBJ2-1, is DTGVSQNPRHKITKRGQNVTFRCDPISEHNRLYWYRQTLGQGPEFLTYFQNEAQLEKSRLLSDRFSAERPKGSFSTLEIQRTEQGDSAMYLCSSSRKRREGRNEQFFGPGTRLTVL.

This clone has more than one count but fewer than ten. The rearrangement uses TRBV6-5 and TRBJ1-1; D uncertain. CDR3 length: 11 residues. Trimming took 4 bases from V and 8 from J, leaving 8 bases between them. From germline, CDR1 is MNHEY and CDR2 SVGAGI. The CDR3 here is CASSLSREAFF. DNA for the CDR3: TGTGCCAGCAGTTTATCGCGAGAAGCTTTCTTT.

This clone was counted a few times. CDR3 protein: CASSLLQGLGTEAFF. In nucleotides, the CDR3 is TGTGCCAGCTCACTCTTACAGGGGCTAGGGACTGAAGCTTTCTTT. The V gene is TRBV18, the J gene TRBJ1-1, with TRBD1 identical over 7 bases. The CDR3 extends over 15 amino acids. V lost 4 bases to trimming and J lost 5 bases; unmatched junction nucleotides: 10. The V gene's germline CDR1 is KGHSH and CDR2 LQKENI.

This sequence joins TRBV30 and TRBJ2-7; 7 bases are a match to TRBD1. V shed 2 bases and J 7 bases; nucleotides not matched to a gene: 8. This CDR3 has 13 amino acids. Germline CDR1 reads GTSNPN; CDR2 reads SVGIG (reference sequence). The CDR3 region has the DNA TGTGCCTGGAGTTGGATACAGGGGCGGGAGCAGTACTTC. Its translation is CAWSWIQGREQYF. Using reference TRBV30 and TRBJ2-7 for the parts outside the CDR3, the full variable domain is SQTIHQWPATLVQPVGSPLSLECTVEGTSNPNLYWYRQAAGRGLQLLFYSVGIGQISSEVPQNLSASRPQDRQFILSSKKLLLSDSGFYLCAWSWIQGREQYFGPGTRLTVT.

This chain joins TRBV28 and TRBJ2-3; weak D call: TRBD1 (6 bases). The V end lost 2 bases, the J end lost 2 bases, and 14 bases lay between the germline ends. Germline V gives CDR1 MDHEN, CDR2 SYDVKM. The CDR3 loop spans 16 amino acids. CDR3 nucleotide sequence: TGTGCCAGCAGTTTACCCGGGACACGAATCACAGATACGCAGTATTTT. It yields the protein CASSLPGTRITDTQYF. The whole variable domain, filled in from reference TRBV28 and TRBJ2-3, reads DVKVTQSSRYLVKRTGEKVFLECVQDMDHENMFWYRQDPGLGLRLIYFSYDVKMKEKGDIPEGYSVSREKKERFSLILESASTNQTSMYLCASSLPGTRITDTQYFGPGTRLTVL.

This chain links TRBV7-9 with TRBJ2-3, with D maybe TRBD2 (6 bases). Germline values: CDR1 SEHNR, CDR2 FQNEAQ (reference sequence). CDR3 length equals 16 residues. Deletions cut 2 bases from V and 1 base from J, with 13 bases between. This CDR3 reads CASSLRASSGTDTQYF. The CDR3 bases are TGTGCCAGCAGCTTAAGGGCATCTAGCGGCACAGATACGCAGTATTTT.

The V call is TRBV29-1, the J call TRBJ2-2, with D possibly TRBD1 on 6 matching bases. The germline V and J ends were trimmed by 5 bases and 5 bases, with 21 bases remaining between them. Germline CDR1 is SQVTM and CDR2 is ANQGSEA. The CDR3 spans 16 residues. This CDR3 is CSVSTPKQGETGELFF. Here the CDR3 DNA reads TGCAGCGTTTCCACTCCTAAACAGGGCGAAACCGGGGAGCTGTTTTTT.

The chain carries TRBV7-9 and TRBJ2-1; 11 nucleotides line up with TRBD1. This CDR3 is 16 amino acids long. From germline, CDR1 is SEHNR and CDR2 FQNEAQ (reference sequence). With 6 bases clipped from V and 7 bases from J, the junction kept 11 bases outside the gene matches. CDR3: CASSYQPGQGGNEQFF. The DNA of the CDR3 is TGTGCCAGCAGTTATCAACCGGGACAGGGGGGTAATGAGCAGTTCTTC.

This chain joins TRBV9 and TRBJ1-4; 7 nucleotides line up with TRBD1. From germline, CDR1 is SGDLS and CDR2 YYNGEE. The CDR3 covers 17 residues. The V gene end was trimmed by 0 bases and the J gene end by 6 bases; junction bases not matched to a gene: 11. The DNA of the CDR3 is TGTGCCAGCAGCGTAGGATCCGAGACAGGGATTGATGAAAAACTGTTTTTT. Its protein is CASSVGSETGIDEKLFF.

The chain links TRBV5-4 to TRBJ2-1; TRBD2 agrees at 11 bases. CDR1 SGHNT and CDR2 YYREEE come from the germline V gene (reference sequence). This CDR3 spans 14 amino acids. J was trimmed by 5 bases and V by 5 bases; bases with no gene match: 3. The CDR3, as DNA: TGTGCCAGCAGGTTAGCGGGGGGGAACAATGAGCAGTTCTTC. Translated: CASRLAGGNNEQFF.

The chain combines TRBV18 with TRBJ2-6, with D perhaps TRBD1 (6 bases). V gave up 3 bases and J gave up 2 bases, with 20 bases separating them. The CDR3 is 19 amino acids. Germline loops: CDR1 KGHSH, CDR2 LQKENI. CDR3 bases: TGTGCCAGCTCACCTAAGACAGGAAGGCTGGGTCCTGGGGCCAACGTCCTGACTTTC. Its translation: CASSPKTGRLGPGANVLTF.

This chain joins TRBV6-5 and TRBJ1-2; TRBD1 agrees at 7 bases. V shed 0 bases, J shed 8 bases, and the junction held 3 bases outside the gene matches. CDR3 length: 13 residues. CDR1 and CDR2 (germline): MNHEY, SVGAGI. The CDR3 is CASSYSGGLGYTF. Here the CDR3 DNA reads TGTGCCAGCAGTTACTCAGGGGGCCTCGGCTACACCTTC.

The chain uses TRBV5-1 and TRBJ1-5; 7 bases are a match to TRBD1. This CDR3 comprises 15 residues. Germline-derived CDR1 and CDR2 are SGHRS and YFSETQ. J was trimmed by 3 bases and V by 4 bases; bases with no gene match: 7. CDR3 sequence (DNA): TGCGCCAGCAGCGTCTCGACAGGGTCCAATCAGCCCCAGCATTTT. It specifies CASSVSTGSNQPQHF.

This clone was observed a few times. The rearrangement uses TRBV6-5 and TRBJ1-1; the D gene is possibly TRBD1 (5 bases). The germline V gene has CDR1 MNHEY and CDR2 SVGAGI. Trimming removed 5 bases from V and 3 bases from J, with 10 bases in between. The CDR3 extends over 13 amino acids. The CDR3 coding sequence is TGTGCCAGCAGTAAGACAGAGGACACTGAAGCTTTCTTT. Encoded protein: CASSKTEDTEAFF.

A note on this clone: The junction does not match germline at one end; this may be a read error. The chain links TRBV2 to TRBJ2-1; 11 bases line up with TRBD2. Germline V gene lookup returns CDR1 SNHLY and CDR2 FYNNEI. This CDR3 contains 14 residues. The CDR3 nucleotides read TGTGCCGGCAGTGCCTCTAGCGGGGGGTATGAGCAGTTCTTC. As protein: CAGSASSGGYEQFF.

The chain couples TRBV30 to TRBJ2-6; 7 positions match TRBD2. The CDR3 spans 16 residues. With V trimmed by 0 bases and J by 0 bases, 2 bases remained unmatched. Germline V lookup: CDR1 GTSNPN, CDR2 SVGIG (reference sequence). The DNA for the CDR3 is TGTGCCTGGAGTGTCGGCGGGAGCTCTGGGGCCAACGTCCTGACTTTC. As protein: CAWSVGGSSGANVLTF.

This chain connects TRBV21-1 to TRBJ2-3; the DNA was not used to check the table's D call, TRBD2. TRBV21-1 is termed a pseudogene. The CDR3 consists of 17 residues. As DNA, the CDR3 is TGTGCCAGCAGCACATCAACAAGCGGGATTAGCACAGATACGCAGTATTTT. As protein: CASSTSTSGISTDTQYF.

The chain uses TRBV30 and TRBJ1-4; 9 bases fit TRBD1. Per the germline V gene, CDR1 is GTSNPN and CDR2 is SVGIG (reference sequence). The CDR3 has 14 residues. The ends lost 1 base at V and 11 bases at J; junction bases unmatched: 8. For the CDR3, the DNA is TGTGCCTGGAGTGCCGGACAGGGGACGTATAAACTGTTTTTT. It encodes CAWSAGQGTYKLFF. Full variable domain (outside the CDR3, taken from reference TRBV30 and TRBJ1-4): SQTIHQWPATLVQPVGSPLSLECTVEGTSNPNLYWYRQAAGRGLQLLFYSVGIGQISSEVPQNLSASRPQDRQFILSSKKLLLSDSGFYLCAWSAGQGTYKLFFGSGTQLSVL.

The chain combines TRBV15 with TRBJ2-7, with a possible D match to TRBD1 (5 bases). This CDR3 is 13 amino acids long. The V gene lost 1 base and the J gene lost 3 bases, with 7 bases spanning the gap. Per germline, CDR1 LNHNV and CDR2 YYDKDF (reference sequence). CDR3: CATSRGQFYEQYF. CDR3 DNA sequence: TGTGCCACCAGCAGAGGACAGTTCTACGAGCAGTACTTC. Combining the CDR3 with reference TRBV15 and TRBJ2-7 gives the whole variable domain DAMVIQNPRYQVTQFGKPVTLSCSQTLNHNVMYWYQQKSSQAPKLLFHYYDKDFNNEADTPDNFQSRRPNTSFCFLDIRSPGLGDTAMYLCATSRGQFYEQYFGPGTRLTVT.

This sequence joins TRBV4-3 and TRBJ2-1, with 9 positions matching TRBD2. Germline CDR1 is LGHNA and CDR2 is YSLEER. The CDR3 has 18 residues. Trimming at V came to 2 bases and at J to 7 bases, leaving 15 bases not matched to a gene. The CDR3 reads CASSQLDHPAGGSNEQFF. Here the CDR3 DNA reads TGCGCCAGCAGCCAACTCGACCACCCAGCGGGAGGTTCGAATGAGCAGTTCTTC.

The chain joins TRBV5-1 to TRBJ2-3; TRBD2 aligns across 9 bases. The trim removed 0 bases at V and 5 bases at J, leaving 7 bases unmatched. The CDR3 sequence is 16 residues long. Germline CDR1 SGHRS, CDR2 YFSETQ. The CDR3 region has the DNA TGCGCCAGCAGCTTGGCAGGCGGGAGGGCCGTAGATACGCAGTATTTT. It encodes CASSLAGGRAVDTQYF.

CDR3 sequence reads: CASRTRGANTEAFF. CDR3 sequence (DNA): TGTGCCAGCAGAACACGGGGGGCGAACACTGAAGCTTTCTTT. This chain connects TRBV27 to TRBJ1-1, with a possible D match to TRBD1 (6 bases). Germline loops: CDR1 MNHEY, CDR2 SMNVEV (reference sequence). Trimming removed 6 bases at V and 1 base at J, with 12 bases between. This CDR3 region has 14 residues.

J is TRBJ1-1 and V is TRBV4-1; a weak D match, TRBD1 (6 bases). The CDR3 runs to 18 residues. Per the germline V gene, CDR1 is MGHRA and CDR2 is YSYEKL. V lost 6 bases and J lost 1, with 24 bases in between. The CDR3 DNA is TGCGCCAGCAGTCACAGAGAACAGGGAGGGGAGGAGAACACTGAAGCTTTCTTT. Its protein is CASSHREQGGEENTEAFF.

The chain joins TRBV19 to TRBJ2-7, with 9 bases that match TRBD1. The CDR3 loop spans 16 amino acids. With 6 bases clipped from V and 4 bases from J, the junction kept 13 bases outside the gene matches. CDR1 and CDR2 from the germline V gene are LNHDA and SQIVND (reference sequence). The CDR3 protein is CASSLSTGTGSYEQYF. CDR3 nucleotides: TGTGCCAGTAGCCTTTCGACCGGGACAGGGTCGTACGAGCAGTACTTC. Looking up the rest from reference TRBV19 and TRBJ2-7 gives the full variable domain: DGGITQSPKYLFRKEGQNVTLSCEQNLNHDAMYWYRQDPGQGLRLIYYSQIVNDFQKGDIAEGYSVSREKKESFPLTVTSAQKNPTAFYLCASSLSTGTGSYEQYFGPGTRLTVT.

This clone came up a few times. The V and J genes are TRBV9 and TRBJ2-2; D possibly corresponds to TRBD2 (6 bases). The CDR3 is made up of 15 amino acids. Germline CDR1 and CDR2: SGDLS and YYNGEE. The V and J ends lost 2 bases and 1 base respectively, with 9 bases between them. CDR3 DNA: TGTGCCAGCAGCGTTAGCGGAATGAACACCGGGGAGCTGTTTTTT. Protein: CASSVSGMNTGELFF.

The chain carries TRBV7-2 and TRBJ1-2, with 7 positions matching TRBD1. The CDR3 contains 17 residues. Trimming at V came to 5 bases and at J to 0 bases, leaving 12 bases not matched to a gene. Germline lookup yields CDR1 SGHTA and CDR2 FQGNSA. The CDR3 region is CASSRRWGTASNYGYTF. CDR3 sequence (DNA): TGTGCCAGCAGCCGACGTTGGGGGACAGCCTCTAACTATGGCTACACCTTC.

The V and J genes are TRBV7-6 and TRBJ2-5, with no clear D. V was pared by 5 bases and J by 5 bases, with 9 bases between. CDR3 length: 12 residues. Germline V gene lookup returns CDR1 SGHVS and CDR2 FNYEAQ. The CDR3 DNA follows: TGTGCCAGCAGCCAGCGCTCGGAGACCCAGTACTTC. As protein: CASSQRSETQYF. The full variable domain, its missing parts supplied by reference TRBV7-6 and TRBJ2-5, is GAGVSQSPRYKVTKRGQDVALRCDPISGHVSLYWYRQALGQGPEFLTYFNYEAQQDKSGLPNDRFSAERPEGSISTLTIQRTEQRDSAMYRCASSQRSETQYFGPGTRLLVL.

This chain connects TRBV28 to TRBJ2-5, with unresolved D. Trimming cost V 1 base and J 5 bases, with 14 bases left between them. CDR1 and CDR2 (germline): MDHEN, SYDVKM. The CDR3 contains 15 residues. The CDR3 sequence: CASSLFSQLQETQYF. The CDR3 bases are TGTGCCAGCAGTTTATTTAGCCAGCTCCAGGAGACCCAGTACTTC.

This sequence joins TRBV9 and TRBJ1-5; TRBD1 might be the D (6 bases). The germline CDR1 and CDR2 sequences are SGDLS and YYNGEE. V was shortened by 0 bases and J by 7 bases, with 14 bases between the two germline ends. The CDR3 runs to 15 residues. CDR3 amino acids: CASSVDPGARQPQHF. The DNA of the CDR3 is TGTGCCAGCAGCGTAGACCCAGGGGCACGGCAGCCCCAGCATTTT.